The rows below give T cell receptor beta chains drawn from one sample of a study of vaccination and CD4 T cells after COVID-19. These receptors are not linked to any known antigen. TCRdb ran MiXCR on the PCR reads and lists one entry per CDR3 protein. The profile shows roughly 15,000 distinct CDR3 sequences, approximately 50% of them singletons. The sequencing sample was made of CD4+ T cells from blood, cultured in vitro. The receptors were gathered from a human donor who had recovered from COVID-19. Each CDR3 is given with its conserved first and last residue. A D gene is named only where the DNA matches it firmly. Not every row has a clone size; where given, it reads once, few, many or a size class.

>TRBJ2-5|TRBD2|TRBV4-1|.
TGCGCCAGCAGCCAGCGACTAGCGGGAGGTGCGGAGACCCAGTACTTC
CASSQRLAGGAETQYF
>TRBJ2-2|TRBD2|TRBV19|few
TGTGCCAGTAACCCAACGACCGGGACTAGCGGGAGGGTCGGGGAGCTGTTTTTT
CASNPTTGTSGRVGELFF
>TRBJ2-5|TRBD2|TRBV5-4|.
TGTGCCAGCACCGAATCTAGCGGGGAGTTTTCACAAGAGACCCAGTACTTC
CASTESSGEFSQETQYF
>TRBJ2-1|.|TRBV12-3/TRBV12-4|.
TGTGCCAGCAGCCTTAACGTCGGTGAGCAGTTCTTC
CASSLNVGEQFF
>TRBJ2-1|.|TRBV29-1|.
TGCAGCGTTGAAGATCCCTCCCGTGGTAGGGAGCAGTTCTTC
CSVEDPSRGREQFF
>TRBJ2-3|.|TRBV10-1|.
TGCGCCAGCAGTGATAATTTGGGGTCCCGCACAGATACGCAGTATTTT
CASSDNLGSRTDTQYF
>TRBJ1-4|TRBD1|TRBV20-1|once
TGCAGTGCAGATCCCGGGACAGGGGTAAATAATGAAAAACTGTTTTTT
CSADPGTGVNNEKLFF
>TRBJ2-5|.|TRBV12-3/TRBV12-4|.
TGTGCCAGCAGTTCAGGAGGGGTGGGGACCCAGTACTTC
CASSSGGVGTQYF
>TRBJ1-2|TRBD1|TRBV6-1|few
TGTGCCAGCAGGACAGGGGGCGCGGGGGGCTACACCTTC
CASRTGGAGGYTF
>TRBJ1-5|.|TRBV25-1|.
TGTGCCAGCAGTGATACGGACGGCGGAGGCAATCAGCCCCAGCATTTT
CASSDTDGGGNQPQHF
>TRBJ2-5|.|TRBV7-2|.
TGTGCCAGCAGCTTAGTCTTCCAAGAGACCCAGTACTTC
CASSLVFQETQYF
>TRBJ1-5|.|TRBV19|.
TGTGCCAGTAGGACGATAGGTTCTGTTAGCAATCAGCCCCAGCATTTT
CASRTIGSVSNQPQHF
>TRBJ2-1|.|TRBV20-1|.
TGCAGTGCTAGCAGGCAGGGCAATGAGCAGTTCTTC
CSASRQGNEQFF
>TRBJ1-5|.|TRBV28|.
TGTGCCAGCAGTTTGGTAAGGGATTTTCGCCAGCCCCAGCATTTT
CASSLVRDFRQPQHF
>TRBJ2-1|.|TRBV20-1|.
TGCAGTGCTAGAGATCTCACCGGGTCGACCTACAATGAGCAGTTCTTC
CSARDLTGSTYNEQFF
>TRBJ2-7|.|TRBV7-3|.
TGTGCCAGCAGCTTGGATCGGAGCTCCTACGAGCAGTACTTC
CASSLDRSSYEQYF
>TRBJ1-4|.|TRBV20-1|.
TGCAGTGCTGAGTCTAAGGGGAATGAAAAACTGTTTTTT
CSAESKGNEKLFF
>TRBJ2-1|TRBD2|TRBV20-1|.
TGCAGCATACTTAGCGGGAGACTCTACAATGAGCAGTTCTTC
CSILSGRLYNEQFF
>TRBJ2-1|.|TRBV27|.
TGTGCCAGCAGTTTATCGTTTTGGCCAGGGAGAGAATACAATGAGCAGTTCTTC
CASSLSFWPGREYNEQFF
>TRBJ2-7|.|TRBV6-1|.
TGTGCCAGCAGTGAAAGAATTCTGGTAGCCTACGAGCAGTACTTC
CASSERILVAYEQYF
>TRBJ2-5|.|TRBV24-1|.
TGTGCCACCAGTGATCCCTTACAGGGCGTAGAGACCCAGTACTTC
CATSDPLQGVETQYF
>TRBJ1-5|.|TRBV12-3/TRBV12-4|few
TGTGCCAGCAGTTGGGCGGGGTTTGACAATCAGCCCCAGCATTTT
CASSWAGFDNQPQHF
>TRBJ2-5|TRBD2|TRBV5-1|.
TGCGCCAGCAGACCCGCCGCGGGGGGAGAGACCCAGTACTTC
CASRPAAGGETQYF
>TRBJ2-7|TRBD2|TRBV7-6|few
TGTGCCAGCAGCTTGGGATCGGGGGGAACCTACGAGCAGTACTTC
CASSLGSGGTYEQYF
>TRBJ2-2|TRBD1|TRBV19|.
TGTGCCAGTAAGAGGGGACAGGGATCTTCATACGGGGAGCTGTTTTTT
CASKRGQGSSYGELFF
>TRBJ2-3|TRBD1|TRBV20-1|.
TGCAGTGCTAGGGGACAGGGCTCCTATACGCAGTATTTT
CSARGQGSYTQYF
>TRBJ1-5|.|TRBV7-9|.
TGTGCCAGCAGCTCCGGGGGTCAGCCCCAGCATTTT
CASSSGGQPQHF
>TRBJ2-5|.|TRBV29-1|few
TGCAGCGTTGGGGATGCAGGGGGGGAGACCCAGTACTTC
CSVGDAGGETQYF
>TRBJ1-6|.|TRBV2|few
TGTGCCAGCAGTGAAGCGTGGGGGGATTCACCCCTCCACTTT
CASSEAWGDSPLHF
>TRBJ1-3|.|TRBV6-1|.
TGTGCCAGCAGTGAAGACGGACGGCTCTCTGGAAACACCATATATTTT
CASSEDGRLSGNTIYF
>TRBJ1-1|.|TRBV29-1|few
TGCAGCGTTGACAGGGCGAACACTGAAGCTTTCTTT
CSVDRANTEAFF